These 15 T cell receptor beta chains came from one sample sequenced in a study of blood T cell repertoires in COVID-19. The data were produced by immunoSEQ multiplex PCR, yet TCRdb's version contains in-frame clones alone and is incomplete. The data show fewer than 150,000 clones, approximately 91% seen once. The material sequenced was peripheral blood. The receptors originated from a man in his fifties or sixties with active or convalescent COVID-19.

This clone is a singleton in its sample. CDR3 amino acids: CASSSSGVSGSEAFF. The CDR3 DNA reads as TGTGCCAGCTCTTCATCGGGGGTTAGTGGGTCTGAAGCTTTCTTT. The chain uses TRBV5-4 and TRBJ1-1; maybe TRBD1 (5 bases). V was clipped by 7 bases and J by 6 bases, with 22 bases between them. Germline assignment: CDR1 SGHNT and CDR2 YYREEE (reference sequence). The CDR3 is made up of 15 amino acids.

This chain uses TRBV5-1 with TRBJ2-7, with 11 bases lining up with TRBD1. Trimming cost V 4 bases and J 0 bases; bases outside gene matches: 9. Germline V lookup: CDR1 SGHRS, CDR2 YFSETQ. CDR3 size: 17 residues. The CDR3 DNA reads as TGCGCCAGCAGCCCCGCCGGGACAGGGGGTAGCTCCTACGAGCAGTACTTC. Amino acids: CASSPAGTGGSSYEQYF.

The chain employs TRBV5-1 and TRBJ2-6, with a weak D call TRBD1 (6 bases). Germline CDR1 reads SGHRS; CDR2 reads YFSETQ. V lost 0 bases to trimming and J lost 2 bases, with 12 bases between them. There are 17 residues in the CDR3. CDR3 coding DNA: TGCGCCAGCAGCTTGGCCGCACACAGGGCTGGGGCCAACGTCCTGACTTTC. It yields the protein CASSLAAHRAGANVLTF.

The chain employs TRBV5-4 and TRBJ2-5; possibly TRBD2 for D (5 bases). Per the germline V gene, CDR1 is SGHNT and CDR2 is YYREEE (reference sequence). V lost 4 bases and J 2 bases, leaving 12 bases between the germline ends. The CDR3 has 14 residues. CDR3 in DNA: TGTGCCAGCAGCGCTACTAGAGGGCAAGAGACCCAGTACTTC. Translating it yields CASSATRGQETQYF.

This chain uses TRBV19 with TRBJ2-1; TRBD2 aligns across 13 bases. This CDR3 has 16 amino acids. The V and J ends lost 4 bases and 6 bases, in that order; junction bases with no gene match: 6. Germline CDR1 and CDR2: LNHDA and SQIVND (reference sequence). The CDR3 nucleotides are TGTGCCAGTAGTACCACTAGCGGGAGGGCCCTCAATGAGCAGTTCTTC. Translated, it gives CASSTTSGRALNEQFF.

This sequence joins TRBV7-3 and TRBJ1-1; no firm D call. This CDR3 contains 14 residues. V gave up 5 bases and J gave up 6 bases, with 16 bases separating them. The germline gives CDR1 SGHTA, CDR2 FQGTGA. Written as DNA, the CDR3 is TGTGCCAGCAGCCTCTCTGTAATCGGGGCTGAAGCTTTCTTT. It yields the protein CASSLSVIGAEAFF. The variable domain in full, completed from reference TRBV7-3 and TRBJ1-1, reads GAGVSQTPSNKVTEKGKYVELRCDPISGHTALYWYRQSLGQGPEFLIYFQGTGAADDSGLPNDRFFAVRPEGSVSTLKIQRTERGDSAVYLCASSLSVIGAEAFFGQGTRLTVV.

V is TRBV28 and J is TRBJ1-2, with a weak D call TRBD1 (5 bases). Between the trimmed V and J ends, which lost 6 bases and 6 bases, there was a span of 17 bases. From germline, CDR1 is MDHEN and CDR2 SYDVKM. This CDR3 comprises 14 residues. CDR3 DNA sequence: TGTGCCAGCAGAACTCCGGGACTCTGGAATGGCTACACCTTC. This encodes CASRTPGLWNGYTF.

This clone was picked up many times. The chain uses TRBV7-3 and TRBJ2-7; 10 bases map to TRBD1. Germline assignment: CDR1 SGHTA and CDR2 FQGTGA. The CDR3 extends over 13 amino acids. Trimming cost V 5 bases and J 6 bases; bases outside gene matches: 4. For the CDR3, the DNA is TGTGCCAGCAGCGCGGGACAGGGGTTCGAGCAGTACTTC. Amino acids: CASSAGQGFEQYF.

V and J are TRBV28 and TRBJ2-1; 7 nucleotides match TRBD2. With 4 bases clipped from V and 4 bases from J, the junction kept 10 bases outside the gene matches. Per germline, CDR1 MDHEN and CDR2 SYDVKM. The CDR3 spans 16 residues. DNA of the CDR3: TGTGCCAGCAGTTCCCCCGGACTAGACCAATACAATGAGCAGTTCTTC. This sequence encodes CASSSPGLDQYNEQFF.

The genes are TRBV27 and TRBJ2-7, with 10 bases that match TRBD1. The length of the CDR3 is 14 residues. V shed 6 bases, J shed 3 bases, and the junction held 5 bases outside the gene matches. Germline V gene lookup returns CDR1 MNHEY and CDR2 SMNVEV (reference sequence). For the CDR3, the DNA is TGTGCCAGCAGGGGACAGGGGACCGGCTACGAGCAGTACTTC. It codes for CASRGQGTGYEQYF.

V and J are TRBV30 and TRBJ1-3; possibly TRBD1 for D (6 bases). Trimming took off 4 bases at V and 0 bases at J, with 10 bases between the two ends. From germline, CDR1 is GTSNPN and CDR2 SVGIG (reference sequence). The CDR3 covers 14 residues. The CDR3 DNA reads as TGTGCCTGGAATCAGGGGCACTCTGGAAACACCATATATTTT. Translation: CAWNQGHSGNTIYF.

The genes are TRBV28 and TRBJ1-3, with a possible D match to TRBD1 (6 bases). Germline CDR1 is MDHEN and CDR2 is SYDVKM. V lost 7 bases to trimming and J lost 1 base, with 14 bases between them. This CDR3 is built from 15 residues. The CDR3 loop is CASTNGGSSGNTIYF. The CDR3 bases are TGTGCCAGCACCAATGGGGGCTCGTCTGGAAACACCATATATTTT.

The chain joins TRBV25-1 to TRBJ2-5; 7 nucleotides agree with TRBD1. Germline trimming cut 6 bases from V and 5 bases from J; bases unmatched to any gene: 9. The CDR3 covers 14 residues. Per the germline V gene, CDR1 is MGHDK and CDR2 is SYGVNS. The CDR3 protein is CASSRDRAGETQYF. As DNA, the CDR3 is TGTGCCAGCAGCCGCGACAGGGCTGGGGAGACCCAGTACTTC.

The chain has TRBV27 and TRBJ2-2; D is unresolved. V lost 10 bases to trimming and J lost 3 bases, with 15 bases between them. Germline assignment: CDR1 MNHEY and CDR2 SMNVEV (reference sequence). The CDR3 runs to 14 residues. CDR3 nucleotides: TGTGCCACCATGACCCGTCGGGACACCGGGGAGCTGTTTTTT. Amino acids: CATMTRRDTGELFF.

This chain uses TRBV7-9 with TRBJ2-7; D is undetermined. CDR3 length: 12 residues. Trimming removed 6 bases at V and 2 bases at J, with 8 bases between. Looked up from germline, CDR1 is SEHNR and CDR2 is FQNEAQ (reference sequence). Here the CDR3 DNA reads TGTGCCAGCAGACGATCTACCTACGAGCAGTACTTC. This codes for CASRRSTYEQYF.